This TCR beta chain was retrieved from a study of blood T cells in healthy people across ages. Study-level results: It was found that TCR beta diversity correlated strongly with the percentage of naive T cells. More naive CD4+ cells and higher diversity were found in long-lived than in aged donors.

The germline CDR1 and CDR2 sequences are DFQATT and SNEGSKA (reference sequence). The CDR3 spans 15 residues. V lost 4 bases to trimming and J lost 5 bases; unmatched junction nucleotides: 13. In this sample, this clonotype turned up many times. Its antigen is undetermined. Donors were healthy Caucasian individuals from Russia aged roughly 6 to 90. The use of a sample-barcoded 5' primer and a J-beta primer mix characterized a second PCR of roughly 7 to 12 cycles. TCRdb re-called the 5' RACE reads with MiXCR, one entry per CDR3 protein. The profile shows 800,000 to 950,000 distinct CDR3 sequences, around 34% of them singletons.

This chain uses TRBV20-1 with TRBJ1-1; 7 bases align to TRBD1. The clonotype comes from a young man in good health. Input material: blood. CDR3 in amino acids: CSANDRARGVTEAFF. Here the CDR3 DNA reads TGCAGTGCTAACGACAGGGCTCGAGGCGTTACTGAAGCTTTCTTT.